One T cell receptor beta chain is described in this entry. No antigen is known for it. Only in-frame clones appear in the TCRdb table, and some are missing; sequencing was by immunoSEQ multiplex PCR. The sample yields around 4,800 clones, 45% to 60% seen once. These archived tumors were resected from patients never given neoadjuvant therapy beforehand. This sample is part of a study of CXCR4 blockade with PD-1 therapy in pancreatic cancer. Study-level points and caveats: Intratumoral clonality (mean roughly 0.14) exceeded healthy blood (less than 0.055) but did not track survival.

Germline V gives CDR1 MDHEN, CDR2 SYDVKM. With V trimmed by 4 bases and J by 4 bases, 10 bases remained unmatched. This CDR3 comprises 15 residues. This chain joins TRBV28 and TRBJ2-7; 7 bases are a match to TRBD1. Material for sequencing was tumor tissue. The TCR sequence derives from a human donor with pancreatic ductal adenocarcinoma. The CDR3 nucleotides are TGTGCCAGCAGTTCTTTCCAGGGGGTTCCATACGAGCAGTACTTC. Residues: CASSSFQGVPYEQYF.